This passage covers 13 T cell receptor beta chains from one sample sequenced in a study of T cell changes during pregnancy in multiple sclerosis. Data came from immunoSEQ multiplex PCR; TCRdb stores just in-frame clones and leaves some out. The sample lists tens of thousands of clones, roughly 92% occurring once. The sample consisted of peripheral blood, taken in the second trimester of pregnancy. The receptor source for this set is a female donor in good health, enrolled as a control in a pregnancy study.

The chain is built from TRBV7-2 and TRBJ2-1; 16 bases map to TRBD2. Germline values: CDR1 SGHTA, CDR2 FQGNSA. The CDR3 loop spans 17 amino acids. The J segment lost 4 bases and the V segment lost 4 bases, leaving 4 bases of the junction unmatched. CDR3 loop: CASSSGTSGGVYNEQFF. Written as DNA, the CDR3 is TGTGCCAGCAGCTCTGGGACTAGCGGGGGGGTATACAATGAGCAGTTCTTC.

The chain has TRBV27 and TRBJ1-2; TRBD1 agrees at 9 bases. Trimming at V came to 4 bases and at J to 5 bases, leaving 17 bases not matched to a gene. The length of the CDR3 is 18 residues. CDR1 is MNHEY, CDR2 SMNVEV, per germline (reference sequence). The CDR3 nucleotides read TGTGCCAGCAGTTCCCACCCGGACAGGGGACTCACCAATTATGGCTACACCTTC. It codes for CASSSHPDRGLTNYGYTF.

The sample holds a few counts of this clone. J is TRBJ1-3 and V is TRBV23-1; D remains ambiguous. TRBV23-1 is recorded as an ORF, its role being uncertain. CDR3 length: 16 amino acids. V lost 0 bases to trimming and J lost 0 bases, with 9 bases between them. The CDR3 sequence is CASSQSQQFSGNTIYF. In nucleotides, the CDR3 is TGCGCCAGCAGTCAATCACAACAGTTCTCTGGAAACACCATATATTTT.

In regard to this clone: This CDR3 is also generated by other DNA sequences in the sample. V usage is TRBV18 and J usage is TRBJ1-1; D is possibly TRBD1 (6 bases). The CDR3 is 14 residues long. In germline, CDR1 is KGHSH, CDR2 LQKENI. V was clipped by 1 base and J by 4 bases, with 10 bases between them. The chain's CDR3 is CASSPQTGRTEAFF. The DNA of the CDR3 is TGTGCCAGCTCACCACAGACAGGCCGCACTGAAGCTTTCTTT.

This chain uses TRBV28 with TRBJ1-1; D is unresolved. V was trimmed by 3 bases and J by 11 bases, leaving 16 bases between them. This CDR3 has 13 amino acids. Germline loops: CDR1 MDHEN, CDR2 SYDVKM. The CDR3 here is CASSFTEESEAFF. Here the CDR3 DNA reads TGTGCCAGCAGTTTCACCGAGGAGTCCGAGGCTTTCTTT. Filled out from reference TRBV28 and TRBJ1-1, the complete variable domain reads DVKVTQSSRYLVKRTGEKVFLECVQDMDHENMFWYRQDPGLGLRLIYFSYDVKMKEKGDIPEGYSVSREKKERFSLILESASTNQTSMYLCASSFTEESEAFFGQGTRLTVV.

V gene TRBV7-8 combines with J gene TRBJ2-1; TRBD1 is a possible D gene (6 bases). The V gene's germline CDR1 is SGHVS and CDR2 FQNEAQ. Trimming removed 3 bases at V and 0 bases at J, with 9 bases between. The CDR3 is made up of 15 amino acids. The CDR3 sequence is CASSFTGSSYNEQFF. The CDR3 DNA reads TGTGCCAGCAGCTTTACAGGGAGCTCCTACAATGAGCAGTTCTTC.

CDR3 residues: CASSMARAASSYNEQFF. The DNA of the CDR3 is TGTGCCAGTAGTATGGCGCGAGCGGCAAGCTCCTACAATGAGCAGTTCTTC. This rearrangement joins TRBV19 to TRBJ2-1; tentatively, D is TRBD2 (5 bases). The germline V gene encodes CDR1 LNHDA and CDR2 SQIVND (reference sequence). This CDR3 has 17 amino acids. Trimming removed 3 bases at V and 0 bases at J, with 15 bases between.

This chain uses TRBV28 with TRBJ1-2; the D is unclear. Trimming took off 6 bases at V and 6 bases at J, with 8 bases between the two ends. Germline CDR1 is MDHEN and CDR2 is SYDVKM. The length of the CDR3 is 11 residues. The CDR3: CASSRQHGYTF. DNA for the CDR3: TGTGCCAGCAGCCGACAACATGGCTACACCTTC.

This chain uses TRBV29-1 with TRBJ2-5; 7 bases map to TRBD1. V gave up 4 bases and J gave up 5 bases; unmatched junction bases: 4. This CDR3 region has 12 residues. CDR1 and CDR2 (germline): SQVTM, ANQGSEA. The CDR3 bases are TGCAGCGTTGTAACAGGGGACGAGACCCAGTACTTC. This codes for CSVVTGDETQYF.

The chain joins TRBV6-6 to TRBJ2-1, with TRBD2 identical over 8 bases. From germline, CDR1 is MNHNY and CDR2 SVGAGI (reference sequence). The trim removed 7 bases at V and 5 bases at J, leaving 7 bases unmatched. CDR3 length equals 14 residues. The CDR3 protein is CASTNGGGNNEQFF. The DNA for the CDR3 is TGTGCCAGCACCAACGGGGGGGGAAACAATGAGCAGTTCTTC.

This clone came up a few times. This rearrangement joins TRBV20-1 to TRBJ1-1; no clear D. Germline CDR1 is DFQATT and CDR2 is SNEGSKA (reference sequence). Trimming removed 8 bases at V and 3 bases at J, with 10 bases between. The CDR3 length is 11 residues. For the CDR3, the DNA is TGCAGTCCGTCCGGGGACACTGAAGCTTTCTTT. Translation gives CSPSGDTEAFF.

The chain carries TRBV7-9 and TRBJ1-3; tentatively, D is TRBD1 (6 bases). The germline V and J ends were trimmed by 6 bases and 0 bases, with 21 bases remaining between them. CDR1 and CDR2 from the germline V gene are SEHNR and FQNEAQ (reference sequence). This CDR3 region has 18 residues. CDR3 in amino acids: CASSFSAGTLSSGNTIYF. CDR3 sequence (DNA): TGTGCCAGCAGTTTTAGCGCAGGGACACTAAGCTCTGGAAACACCATATATTTT. Together with reference TRBV7-9 and TRBJ1-3, the CDR3 gives the full variable domain: DTGVSQNPRHKITKRGQNVTFRCDPISEHNRLYWYRQTLGQGPEFLTYFQNEAQLEKSRLLSDRFSAERPKGSFSTLEIQRTEQGDSAMYLCASSFSAGTLSSGNTIYFGEGSWLTVV.

The CDR3 is CSVLQGMVTEAFF. In DNA, the CDR3 is TGCAGCGTATTACAGGGAATGGTCACTGAAGCTTTCTTT. This chain joins TRBV29-1 and TRBJ1-1; tentative D call: TRBD1 (6 bases). This CDR3 contains 13 residues. Per germline, CDR1 SQVTM and CDR2 ANQGSEA. V was shortened by 6 bases and J by 4 bases, with 15 bases between the two germline ends.